This TCR beta chain was documented in a study of blood T cells in healthy people across ages. General study points: Total diversity from one million sequenced T cells was likely underestimated.

This clonotype was seen just once. The antigen is undetermined. A read error is possible here, since a much larger clone lies one base away. The V end was cut by 0 bases, the J end by 0 bases, with 6 bases between. The V gene's germline CDR1 is MGHRA and CDR2 YSYEKL. CDR3 length: 14 amino acids. A second about 7 to 12 cycle PCR used barcoded and J-beta primers. Sequencing recovered at least 3 million CDR3-containing paired-end reads from each sample. TCRdb itself ran the 5' RACE reads through MiXCR, one entry per CDR3 protein. The sample lists about 1.4 million distinct CDR3 sequences; 55% to 75% were seen once. At least 5.5 micrograms of total RNA were extracted per sample.

Sequencing used blood. The TCR sequence derives from a young man in good health. This sequence joins TRBV4-1 and TRBJ2-7, with D unclear. The DNA for the CDR3 is TGCGCCAGCAGCCAAGATTCCATCTCCTACGAGCAGTACTTC. Encoded protein: CASSQDSISYEQYF.